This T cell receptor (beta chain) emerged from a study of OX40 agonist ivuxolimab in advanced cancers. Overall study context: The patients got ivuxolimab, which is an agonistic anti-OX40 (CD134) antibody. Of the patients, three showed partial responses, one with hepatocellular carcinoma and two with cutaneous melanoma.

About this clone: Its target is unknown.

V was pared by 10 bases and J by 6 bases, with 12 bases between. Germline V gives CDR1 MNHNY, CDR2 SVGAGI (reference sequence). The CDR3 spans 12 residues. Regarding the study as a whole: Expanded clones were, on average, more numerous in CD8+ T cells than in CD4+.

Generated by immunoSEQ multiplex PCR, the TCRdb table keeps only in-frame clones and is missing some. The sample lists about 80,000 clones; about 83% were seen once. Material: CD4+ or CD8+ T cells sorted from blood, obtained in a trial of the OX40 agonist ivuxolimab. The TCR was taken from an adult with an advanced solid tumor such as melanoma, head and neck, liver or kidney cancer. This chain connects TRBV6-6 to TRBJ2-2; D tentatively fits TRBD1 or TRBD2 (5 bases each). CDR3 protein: CATRRGAGELFF. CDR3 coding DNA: TGTGCCACCCGCAGAGGGGCCGGGGAGCTGTTTTTT.